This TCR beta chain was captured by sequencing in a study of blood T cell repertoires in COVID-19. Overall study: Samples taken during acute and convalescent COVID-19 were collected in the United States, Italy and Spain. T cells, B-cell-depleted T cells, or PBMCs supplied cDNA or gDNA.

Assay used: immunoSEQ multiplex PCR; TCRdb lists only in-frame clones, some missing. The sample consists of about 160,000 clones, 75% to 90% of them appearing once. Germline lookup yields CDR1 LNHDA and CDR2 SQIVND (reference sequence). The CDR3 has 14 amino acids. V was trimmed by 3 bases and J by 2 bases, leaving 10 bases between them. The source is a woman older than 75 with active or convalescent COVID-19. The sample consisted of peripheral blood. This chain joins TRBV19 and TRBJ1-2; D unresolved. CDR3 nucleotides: TGTGCCAGTAGTATGGCCACAGCCAACTATGGCTACACCTTC. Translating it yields CASSMATANYGYTF.